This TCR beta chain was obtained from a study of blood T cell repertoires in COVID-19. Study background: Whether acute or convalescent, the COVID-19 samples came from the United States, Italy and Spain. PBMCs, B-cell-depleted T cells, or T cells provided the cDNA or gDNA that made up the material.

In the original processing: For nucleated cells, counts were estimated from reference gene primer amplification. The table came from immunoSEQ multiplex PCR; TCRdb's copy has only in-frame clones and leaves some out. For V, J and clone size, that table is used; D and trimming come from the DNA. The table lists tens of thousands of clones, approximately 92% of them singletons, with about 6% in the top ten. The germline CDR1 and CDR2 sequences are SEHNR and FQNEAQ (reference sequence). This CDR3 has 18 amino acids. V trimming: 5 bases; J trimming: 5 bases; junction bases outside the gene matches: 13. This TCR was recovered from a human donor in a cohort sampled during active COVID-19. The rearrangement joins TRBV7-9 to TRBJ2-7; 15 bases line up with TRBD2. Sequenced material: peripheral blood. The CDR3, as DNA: TGTGCCAGCAGCGCCCCAACCGGACTAGCGGGAGGGATCGACGAGCAGTACTTC. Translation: CASSAPTGLAGGIDEQYF.